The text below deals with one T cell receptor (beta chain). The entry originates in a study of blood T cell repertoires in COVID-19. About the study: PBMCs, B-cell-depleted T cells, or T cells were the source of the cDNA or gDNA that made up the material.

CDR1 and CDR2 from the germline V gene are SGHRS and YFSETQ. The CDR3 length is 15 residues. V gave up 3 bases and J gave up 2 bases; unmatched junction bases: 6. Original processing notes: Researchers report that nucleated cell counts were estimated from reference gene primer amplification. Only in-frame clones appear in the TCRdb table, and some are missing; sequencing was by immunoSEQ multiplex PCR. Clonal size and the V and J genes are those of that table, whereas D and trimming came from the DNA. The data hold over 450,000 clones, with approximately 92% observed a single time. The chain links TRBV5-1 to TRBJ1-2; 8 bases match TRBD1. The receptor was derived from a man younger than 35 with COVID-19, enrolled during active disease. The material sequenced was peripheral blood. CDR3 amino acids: CASSSDRGKNYGYTF. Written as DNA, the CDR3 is TGCGCCAGCAGCTCCGACAGGGGTAAGAACTATGGCTACACCTTC.